A single T cell receptor beta chain is shown here with its context. This record belongs to a study of blood T cell repertoires in COVID-19. Across the study: The origin of the acute and convalescent COVID-19 samples was the United States, Italy and Spain.

The CDR3 covers 15 residues. Trimming left V 5 bases short and J 3 bases short, with 12 bases between. CDR1 is SGHNT, CDR2 YYREEE, per germline (reference sequence). The repertoire was sequenced with immunoSEQ multiplex PCR; TCRdb's copy has only in-frame clones and lacks some. The table has some 270,000 clones, 70% to 90% seen once. The material sequenced was peripheral blood. This sequence originates from a woman aged 70-85 years with acute or convalescent COVID-19. This rearrangement joins TRBV5-4 to TRBJ1-6; no clear D. For the CDR3, the DNA is TGTGCCAGCAGGGGGAGGGCCGACTATAATTCACCCCTCCACTTT. Protein: CASRGRADYNSPLHF. The variable domain in full, with the rest retrieved from reference TRBV5-4 and TRBJ1-6, is ETGVTQSPTHLIKTRGQQVTLRCSSQSGHNTVSWYQQALGQGPQFIFQYYREEENGRGNFPPRFSGLQFPNYSSELNVNALELDDSALYLCASRGRADYNSPLHFGNGTRLTVT.